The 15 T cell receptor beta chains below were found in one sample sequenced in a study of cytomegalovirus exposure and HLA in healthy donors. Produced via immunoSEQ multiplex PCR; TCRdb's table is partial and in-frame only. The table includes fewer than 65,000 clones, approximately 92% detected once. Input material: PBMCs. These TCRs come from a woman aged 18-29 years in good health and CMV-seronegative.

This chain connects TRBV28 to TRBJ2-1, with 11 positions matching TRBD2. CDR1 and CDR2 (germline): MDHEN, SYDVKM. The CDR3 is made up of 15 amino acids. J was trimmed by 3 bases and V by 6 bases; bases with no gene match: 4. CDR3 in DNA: TGTGCCAGCAGCCGTGGACTAGCGGGCTACAATGAGCAGTTCTTC. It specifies CASSRGLAGYNEQFF.

The CDR3 loop reads CASSLPSGGLRETQYF. CDR3 coding DNA: TGTGCCAGCAGTTTACCGTCGGGGGGGCTTAGGGAGACCCAGTACTTC. The V gene is TRBV28, the J gene TRBJ2-5; 8 nucleotides line up with TRBD2. Per germline, CDR1 MDHEN and CDR2 SYDVKM. Losses at the gene ends were 2 bases for V and 5 bases for J; bases not matched to a gene: 10. This CDR3 is 16 amino acids long.

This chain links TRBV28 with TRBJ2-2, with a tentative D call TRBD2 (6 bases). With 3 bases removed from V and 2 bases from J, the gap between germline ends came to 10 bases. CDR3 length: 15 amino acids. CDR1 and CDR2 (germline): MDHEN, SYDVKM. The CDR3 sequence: CASSFSSANTGELFF. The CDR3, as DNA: TGTGCCAGCAGTTTCTCTAGCGCCAACACCGGGGAGCTGTTTTTT.

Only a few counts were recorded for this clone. The chain's CDR3 is CASSLRGTRNTEAFF. The CDR3, as DNA: TGTGCCAGCAGTTTGCGGGGAACGAGAAACACTGAAGCTTTCTTT. This chain links TRBV27 with TRBJ1-1, with D unresolved. Trimming removed 3 bases at V and 2 bases at J, with 13 bases between. The CDR3 is 15 amino acids. Germline V CDR1 and CDR2: MNHEY, SMNVEV (reference sequence).

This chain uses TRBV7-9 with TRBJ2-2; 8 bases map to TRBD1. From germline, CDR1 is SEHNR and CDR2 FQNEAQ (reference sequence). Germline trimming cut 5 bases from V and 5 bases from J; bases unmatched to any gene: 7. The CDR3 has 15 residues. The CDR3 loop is CASSPRTGLTGELFF. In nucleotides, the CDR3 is TGTGCCAGCAGCCCCCGGACAGGGCTGACCGGGGAGCTGTTTTTT.

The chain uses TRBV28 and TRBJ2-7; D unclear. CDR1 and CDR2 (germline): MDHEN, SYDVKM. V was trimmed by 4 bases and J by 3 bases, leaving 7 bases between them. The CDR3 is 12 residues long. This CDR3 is CASSSGIYEQYF. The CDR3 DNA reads TGTGCCAGCAGTTCAGGAATCTACGAGCAGTACTTC.

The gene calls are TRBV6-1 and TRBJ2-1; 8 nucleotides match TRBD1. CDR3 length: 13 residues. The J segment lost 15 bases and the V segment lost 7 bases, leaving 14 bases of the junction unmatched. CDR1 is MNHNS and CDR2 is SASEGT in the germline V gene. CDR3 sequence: CASTPRGQGGVFF. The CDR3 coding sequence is TGTGCCAGCACCCCCCGCGGACAGGGTGGTGTGTTCTTC.

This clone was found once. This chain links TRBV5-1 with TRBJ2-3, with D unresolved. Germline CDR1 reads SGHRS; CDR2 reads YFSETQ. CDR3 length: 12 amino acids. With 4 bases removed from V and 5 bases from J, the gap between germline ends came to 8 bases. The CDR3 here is CASSPERDTQYF. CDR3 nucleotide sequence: TGCGCCAGCAGCCCCGAGAGAGATACGCAGTATTTT.

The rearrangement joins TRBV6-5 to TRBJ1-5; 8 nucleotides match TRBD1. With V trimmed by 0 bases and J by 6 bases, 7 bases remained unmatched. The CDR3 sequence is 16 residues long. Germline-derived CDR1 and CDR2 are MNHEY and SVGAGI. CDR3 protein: CASSYSARGLGQPQHF. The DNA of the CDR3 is TGTGCCAGCAGTTACTCCGCCAGGGGGCTAGGTCAGCCCCAGCATTTT.

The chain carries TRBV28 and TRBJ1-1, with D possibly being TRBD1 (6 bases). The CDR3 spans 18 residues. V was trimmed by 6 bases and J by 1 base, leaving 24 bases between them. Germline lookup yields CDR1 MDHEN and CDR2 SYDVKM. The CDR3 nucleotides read TGTGCCAGCAGACAGACTCTCGGACAGATACCTCAGAACACTGAAGCTTTCTTT. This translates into CASRQTLGQIPQNTEAFF.

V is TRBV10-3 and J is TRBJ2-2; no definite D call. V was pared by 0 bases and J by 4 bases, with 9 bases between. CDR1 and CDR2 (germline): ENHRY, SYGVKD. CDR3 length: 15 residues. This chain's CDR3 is CAISESSWATGELFF. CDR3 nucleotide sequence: TGTGCCATCAGTGAGTCTAGTTGGGCCACCGGGGAGCTGTTTTTT.

DNA for the CDR3: TGCGCCAGCAGCCAACTAGATTTGATACCGCACTCTGGAAACACCATATATTTT. Translating it yields CASSQLDLIPHSGNTIYF. The chain joins TRBV4-1 to TRBJ1-3; no definite D call. The germline V gene encodes CDR1 MGHRA and CDR2 YSYEKL. The CDR3 spans 18 residues. Trimming shortened V by 2 bases and J by 0 bases, and 17 bases separated the two germline ends.

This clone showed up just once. In DNA form, the CDR3 reads TGTGCCAGCAGCGTAGGTAATACGCAGTATTTT. Residues: CASSVGNTQYF. The gene calls are TRBV9 and TRBJ2-3; no clear D. CDR3 length equals 11 residues. Trimming cost V 0 bases and J 7 bases, with 3 bases left between them. Germline V CDR1 and CDR2: SGDLS, YYNGEE.

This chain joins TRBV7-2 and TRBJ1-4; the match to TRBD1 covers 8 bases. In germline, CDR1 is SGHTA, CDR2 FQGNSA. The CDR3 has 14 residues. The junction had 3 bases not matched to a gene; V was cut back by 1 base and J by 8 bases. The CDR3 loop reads CASSLGQGSEKLFF. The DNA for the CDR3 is TGTGCCAGCAGCTTAGGACAGGGGAGCGAAAAACTGTTTTTT.

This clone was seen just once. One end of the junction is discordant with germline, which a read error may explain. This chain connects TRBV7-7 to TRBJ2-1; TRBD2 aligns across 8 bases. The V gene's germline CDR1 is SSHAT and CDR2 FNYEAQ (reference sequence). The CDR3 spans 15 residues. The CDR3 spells CASSSGLVTNNEQFF. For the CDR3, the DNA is TGTGCTAGCAGCTCGGGACTAGTAACGAACAATGAGCAGTTCTTC. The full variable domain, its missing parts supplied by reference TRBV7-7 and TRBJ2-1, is GAGVSQSPRYKVTKRGQDVTLRCDPISSHATLYWYQQALGQGPEFLTYFNYEAQPDKSGLPSDRFSAERPEGSISTLTIQRTEQRDSAMYRCASSSGLVTNNEQFFGPGTRLTVL.